Presented here are 21 T cell receptor beta chains from one specimen sequenced in a study of T-cell reconstitution after alpha-beta-depleted transplantation in children. TCRbeta library preparation incorporated unique molecular identifiers. TCRdb re-called the PCR reads through MiXCR, storing one row per CDR3 protein. The sample lists roughly 500,000 distinct CDR3 sequences; about a sixth were seen once. The sequenced sample was PBMCs from the stem cell graft donor, obtained from the stem cell graft. The receptor set was obtained from a human donor who donated a stem cell graft to a child with acute lymphoblastic leukemia.

The DNA for the CDR3 is TGCAGTGCTCAGTATTACAGGGGTTACAATGAGCAGTTCTTC. It translates to CSAQYYRGYNEQFF. The chain has TRBV20-1 and TRBJ2-1; TRBD1 agrees at 7 bases. Germline lookup yields CDR1 DFQATT and CDR2 SNEGSKA (reference sequence). The V gene end was trimmed by 5 bases and the J gene end by 4 bases; junction bases not matched to a gene: 8. This CDR3 contains 14 residues.

The chain has TRBV10-3 and TRBJ2-7; 11 positions match TRBD1. This CDR3 is 14 amino acids long. CDR1 is ENHRY, CDR2 SYGVKD, per germline. V was pared by 4 bases and J by 3 bases, with 2 bases of the junction left unmatched. DNA of the CDR3: TGTGCCATCAGTGTAGGGACAGGGGGCTACGAGCAGTACTTC. Translating it yields CAISVGTGGYEQYF.

This clonotype was detected a few times. V and J are TRBV6-5 and TRBJ1-4; 7 bases map to TRBD1. Germline V gene lookup returns CDR1 MNHEY and CDR2 SVGAGI. The CDR3 is 16 amino acids. Germline trimming cut 2 bases from V and 8 bases from J; bases unmatched to any gene: 11. Written as DNA, the CDR3 is TGTGCCAGCAGTTACGCGCGAGGACAGGATGGGGAAAAACTGTTTTTT. This gives the protein CASSYARGQDGEKLFF.

V and J are TRBV4-2 and TRBJ2-7; 10 bases align to TRBD2. After removal of 0 bases from V and 0 bases from J, the junction contained 8 bases not matched to a gene. Germline V lookup: CDR1 LGHNA, CDR2 YNFKEQ. The CDR3 has 18 amino acids. This CDR3 is CASSQDLAGEGISYEQYF. DNA of the CDR3: TGTGCCAGCAGCCAAGATCTAGCGGGAGAAGGGATCTCCTACGAGCAGTACTTC.

The rearrangement joins TRBV5-1 to TRBJ1-1, with TRBD1 identical over 9 bases. The CDR3 has 17 amino acids. V gave up 4 bases and J gave up 3 bases; unmatched junction bases: 13. The germline V gene encodes CDR1 SGHRS and CDR2 YFSETQ. Here the CDR3 reads CASSPYHLRDRDTEAFF. CDR3 in DNA: TGCGCCAGCAGCCCCTACCACCTCCGGGACAGGGACACTGAAGCTTTCTTT.

This clonotype occurred a few times. The chain joins TRBV25-1 to TRBJ2-3; a possible D gene is TRBD2 (6 bases). Germline V gene sequence: CDR1 MGHDK, CDR2 SYGVNS. The CDR3 loop spans 15 amino acids. Between the trimmed V and J ends, which lost 3 bases and 0 bases, there was a span of 10 bases. The CDR3 coding sequence is TGTGCCAGCAGTGACCGGGGAGGTAGCACAGATACGCAGTATTTT. Residues: CASSDRGGSTDTQYF.

This sequence joins TRBV5-5 and TRBJ2-1; 9 bases are shared with TRBD2. Germline CDR1 reads SGHKS; CDR2 reads YYEKEE (reference sequence). The CDR3 spans 15 residues. V lost 4 bases and J lost 5; bases outside the gene matches: 7. The CDR3 region has the DNA TGTGCCAGCAGCAGACTAGCGGACTCTAACAATGAGCAGTTCTTC. It is translated as CASSRLADSNNEQFF.

This clonotype appeared many times. The CDR3 is CASSPGRGIQEKLFF. CDR3 nucleotides: TGTGCCAGCTCACCAGGGAGGGGAATACAGGAAAAACTGTTTTTT. The chain has TRBV18 and TRBJ1-4, with D possibly TRBD1 on 5 matching bases. The V end was cut by 2 bases, the J end by 8 bases, with 15 bases between. Germline CDR1 and CDR2: KGHSH and LQKENI. The CDR3 runs to 15 residues.

This clonotype was picked up a small number of times. The chain links TRBV5-1 to TRBJ1-5; TRBD1 is a possible D gene (6 bases). CDR3 size: 20 residues. The V end was cut by 0 bases, the J end by 6 bases, with 28 bases between. Germline V gives CDR1 SGHRS, CDR2 YFSETQ. In nucleotides, the CDR3 is TGCGCCAGCAGCTTGGCCTCGGGGACACTTCAATCGGCAGAGGTTCAGCCCCAGCATTTT. Translation: CASSLASGTLQSAEVQPQHF.

The chain carries TRBV5-1 and TRBJ1-4; D might be TRBD1 (6 bases). The CDR3 is 14 residues long. Trimming left V 4 bases short and J 11 bases short, with 18 bases between. CDR1 is SGHRS, CDR2 YFSETQ, per germline. CDR3 residues: CASSMDSGVAKLFF. As DNA, the CDR3 is TGCGCCAGCAGCATGGACAGTGGGGTTGCGAAACTGTTTTTT.

The chain joins TRBV29-1 to TRBJ1-1, with D possibly matching TRBD1 (6 bases). V lost 7 bases and J lost 0, with 18 bases in between. Germline lookup yields CDR1 SQVTM and CDR2 ANQGSEA. The CDR3 runs 15 residues. CDR3 sequence reads: CSGQGYEGLNTEAFF. The CDR3 DNA reads TGCAGCGGCCAGGGGTACGAGGGATTGAACACTGAAGCTTTCTTT.

The rearrangement links TRBV6-5 to TRBJ2-7, with 11 positions matching TRBD2. The CDR3 sequence is 15 residues long. Unmatched junction bases numbered 9, after V lost 6 bases and J lost 5 bases. Germline assignment: CDR1 MNHEY and CDR2 SVGAGI. The CDR3 DNA reads TGTGCCAGCAGCCCTGGACTAGCGGGCGAGCACGAGCAGTACTTC. It encodes CASSPGLAGEHEQYF.

This clonotype showed up just a few times. The CDR3 protein is CASSTYAGGAAEAFF. For the CDR3, the DNA is TGTGCCAGCAGCACCTATGCGGGGGGCGCGGCTGAAGCTTTCTTT. The gene calls are TRBV5-4 and TRBJ1-1; maybe TRBD1 (6 bases). Germline lookup yields CDR1 SGHNT and CDR2 YYREEE (reference sequence). The ends were cut back, 4 bases at V and 6 bases at J, with 19 bases in the middle. The CDR3 totals 15 residues.

This rearrangement joins TRBV5-5 to TRBJ2-5, with 9 positions matching TRBD1. Germline V gene sequence: CDR1 SGHKS, CDR2 YYEKEE (reference sequence). This CDR3 is 18 amino acids long. V lost 4 bases and J lost 5; bases outside the gene matches: 18. CDR3 amino acids: CASSRDRVTSWVWETQYF. CDR3 in DNA: TGTGCCAGCAGCAGGGACAGGGTGACGTCTTGGGTTTGGGAGACCCAGTACTTC.

This clonotype occurred a few times. The J gene is TRBJ2-7, the V gene TRBV4-2, with 7 bases identical to TRBD2. The CDR3 length is 17 residues. The V segment lost 0 bases and the J segment 1 base; nucleotides outside the gene matches: 9. Germline V gene lookup returns CDR1 LGHNA and CDR2 YNFKEQ. The CDR3 here is CASSQDKLASGSYEQYF. CDR3 in DNA: TGTGCCAGCAGCCAAGACAAGTTGGCTAGCGGTTCCTACGAGCAGTACTTC.

This clonotype was recorded a few times. The rearrangement uses TRBV7-2 and TRBJ2-7, with D perhaps given as TRBD1 or TRBD2 (6 bases each). The V and J ends lost 5 bases and 3 bases respectively, with 14 bases between them. Germline V gives CDR1 SGHTA, CDR2 FQGNSA. The CDR3 sequence is 14 residues long. CDR3: CASSPPGAVYEQYF. CDR3 coding DNA: TGTGCCAGCAGCCCCCCGGGGGCGGTCTACGAGCAGTACTTC.

This chain links TRBV10-3 with TRBJ2-7; a possible D gene is TRBD1 (7 bases). Germline CDR1 reads ENHRY; CDR2 reads SYGVKD. This CDR3 is 16 amino acids long. The V end was cut by 0 bases, the J end by 4 bases, with 16 bases between. The CDR3, as DNA: TGTGCCATCAGTGAGTCGCAGGGGGGCCTGAAATACGAGCAGTACTTC. As protein: CAISESQGGLKYEQYF.

V gene TRBV15 combines with J gene TRBJ2-4, with TRBD2 matching 10 bases. Germline-derived CDR1 and CDR2 are LNHNV and YYDKDF (reference sequence). This CDR3 spans 14 amino acids. Germline trimming cut 4 bases from V and 7 bases from J; bases unmatched to any gene: 4. The DNA of the CDR3 is TGTGCCACCAGCACTGGGACTAGCGAGAACATTCAGTACTTC. This encodes CATSTGTSENIQYF.

This rearrangement joins TRBV25-1 to TRBJ2-3; no clear D gene. Germline CDR1 MGHDK, CDR2 SYGVNS. V shed 4 bases and J shed 0 bases, with 14 bases lying between them. CDR3 length: 16 residues. CDR3 sequence reads: CASSAKGLTSTDTQYF. CDR3 DNA: TGTGCCAGCAGTGCGAAGGGCCTCACCAGCACAGATACGCAGTATTTT.

In this sample, this clonotype turned up many times. The genes are TRBV20-1 and TRBJ2-3; no definite D call. V was cut by 4 bases and J by 4 bases, with 12 bases left in between. The CDR3 consists of 13 residues. Germline CDR1 and CDR2: DFQATT and SNEGSKA (reference sequence). CDR3 bases: TGCAGTGCTACCGGCGACATCTCAGATACGCAGTATTTT. This sequence encodes CSATGDISDTQYF.

This clonotype was seen a few times. The DNA for the CDR3 is TGTGCCAGCAGTGATGGTTCGTCAGGGGGCGCGTTTAATGAGCAGTTCTTC. Its protein product is CASSDGSSGGAFNEQFF. The chain is built from TRBV25-1 and TRBJ2-1, with TRBD1 matching over 8 bases. The V gene's germline CDR1 is MGHDK and CDR2 SYGVNS. The CDR3 is made up of 17 amino acids. J gave up 7 bases and V 3 bases, and 14 bases lay outside the gene matches.